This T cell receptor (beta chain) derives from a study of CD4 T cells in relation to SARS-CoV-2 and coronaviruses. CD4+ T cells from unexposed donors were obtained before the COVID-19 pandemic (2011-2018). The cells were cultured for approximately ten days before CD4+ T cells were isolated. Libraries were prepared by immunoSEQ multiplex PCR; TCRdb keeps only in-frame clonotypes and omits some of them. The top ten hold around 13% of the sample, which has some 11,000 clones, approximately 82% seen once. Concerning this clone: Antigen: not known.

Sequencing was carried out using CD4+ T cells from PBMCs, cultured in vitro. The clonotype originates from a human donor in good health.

The CDR3 reads CASSLVGRETQYF. As DNA, the CDR3 is TGTGCCAGCAGCTTGGTGGGGCGGGAGACCCAGTACTTC. V gene TRBV5-6 combines with J gene TRBJ2-5; D perhaps matches TRBD1 (5 bases). CDR1 and CDR2 (germline): SGHDT, YYEEEE. The CDR3 is made up of 13 amino acids. Deletions cut 0 bases from V and 5 bases from J, with 8 bases between.